This T cell receptor beta chain was documented in a study of T cell changes during pregnancy in multiple sclerosis. CDR1 is MNHEY and CDR2 is SVGAGI in the germline V gene. The CDR3 totals 15 residues. Trimming removed 2 bases from V and 6 bases from J; junction bases left unmatched: 6. Here immunoSEQ multiplex PCR was the method, and the copy in TCRdb shows in-frame clones only, minus some. The sample comprises about 8,500 clones, roughly nine tenths of which are singletons, and 10% rests with the top ten. This clone was counted once. The chain has TRBV6-5 and TRBJ2-3; 9 positions match TRBD2. This material consisted of CD8+ T cells from peripheral blood mononuclear cells, taken in the first trimester of pregnancy. This receptor was taken from a female donor in good health, enrolled as a control in a pregnancy study. The CDR3 region has the DNA TGTGCCAGCAGTTACGGCGGGAGGGCCCGGGATACGCAGTATTTT. This translates into CASSYGGRARDTQYF.